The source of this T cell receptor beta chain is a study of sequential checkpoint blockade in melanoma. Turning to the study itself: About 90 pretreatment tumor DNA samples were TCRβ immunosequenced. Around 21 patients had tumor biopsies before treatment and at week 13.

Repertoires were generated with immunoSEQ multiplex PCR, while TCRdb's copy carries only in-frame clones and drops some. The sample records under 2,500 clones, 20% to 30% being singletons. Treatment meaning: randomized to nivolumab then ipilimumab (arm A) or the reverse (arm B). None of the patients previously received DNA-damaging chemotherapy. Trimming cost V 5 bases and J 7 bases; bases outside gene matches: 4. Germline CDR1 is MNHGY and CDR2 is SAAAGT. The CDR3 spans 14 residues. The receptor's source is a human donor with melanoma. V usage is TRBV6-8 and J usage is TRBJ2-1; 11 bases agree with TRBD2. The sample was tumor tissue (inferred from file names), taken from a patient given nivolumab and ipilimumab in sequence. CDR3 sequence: CASSLSGGANEQFF. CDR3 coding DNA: TGTGCCAGCAGTCTTAGCGGGGGGGCGAATGAGCAGTTCTTC.